Following are 26 T cell receptor beta chains from one sample sequenced in a study of T-cell reconstitution after alpha-beta-depleted transplantation in children. Unique molecular identifiers were incorporated when the TCRbeta library was constructed. TCRdb processed the PCR reads anew with MiXCR; each CDR3 protein has one entry. Of roughly 500,000 distinct CDR3 sequences in the sample, 15% to 20% were seen once. The sample consisted of PBMCs from the stem cell graft donor, taken from the stem cell graft. All receptors derive from a human donor who donated a stem cell graft to a child with acute lymphoblastic leukemia.

This clonotype was counted only a few times. J is TRBJ2-7 and V is TRBV20-1, with 10 nucleotides matching TRBD2. This CDR3 spans 15 amino acids. Germline loops: CDR1 DFQATT, CDR2 SNEGSKA (reference sequence). The V and J ends lost 0 bases and 1 base, in that order; junction bases with no gene match: 3. The CDR3 DNA sequence: TGCAGTGCTAGAGACGGGGGACTAGCGTCCTACGAGCAGTACTTC. It codes for CSARDGGLASYEQYF.

This clonotype has ten or more counts. CDR3 protein: CASSSQGIHNEQFF. The DNA of the CDR3 is TGTGCCAGCAGTTCTCAGGGTATTCACAATGAGCAGTTCTTC. V is TRBV12-3 or TRBV12-4 and J is TRBJ2-1; TRBD1 might be the D (5 bases). The CDR3 is made up of 14 amino acids. Trimming removed 4 bases from V and 5 bases from J, with 12 bases in between.

The chain has TRBV9 and TRBJ1-2, with 8 bases fitting TRBD1. The CDR3 length is 15 residues. The V gene's germline CDR1 is SGDLS and CDR2 YYNGEE. J gave up 1 base and V 2 bases, and 4 bases lay outside the gene matches. The DNA for the CDR3 is TGTGCCAGCAGCGTTACAGGGGGGCTTAACTATGGCTACACCTTC. Amino acids: CASSVTGGLNYGYTF.

This clonotype has just a few counts. CDR3 in amino acids: CATSRDTRGSEQFF. The CDR3 bases are TGTGCCACCAGCAGAGATACGAGGGGATCGGAGCAGTTCTTC. The chain joins TRBV15 to TRBJ2-1; D assignment may be TRBD1 or TRBD2 (5 bases each). V gave up 0 bases and J gave up 10 bases, with 13 bases separating them. The CDR3 is 14 amino acids. Germline lookup yields CDR1 LNHNV and CDR2 YYDKDF (reference sequence). Together with reference TRBV15 and TRBJ2-1, the CDR3 gives the full variable domain: DAMVIQNPRYQVTQFGKPVTLSCSQTLNHNVMYWYQQKSSQAPKLLFHYYDKDFNNEADTPDNFQSRRPNTSFCFLDIRSPGLGDTAMYLCATSRDTRGSEQFFGPGTRLTVL.

This chain uses TRBV7-2 with TRBJ1-2; 9 positions match TRBD1. This CDR3 has 17 residues. The junction had 16 bases not matched to a gene; V was cut back by 5 bases and J by 6 bases. Germline values: CDR1 SGHTA, CDR2 FQGNSA. The CDR3 sequence is CASSGSGTGWKINGYTF. The CDR3 nucleotides read TGTGCCAGCAGCGGATCCGGGACAGGGTGGAAGATAAATGGCTACACCTTC.

This clonotype was recorded once. V is TRBV24-1 and J is TRBJ2-1; D possibly matches TRBD1 or TRBD2 (5 bases each). The length of the CDR3 is 17 residues. V was trimmed by 0 bases and J by 3 bases, leaving 14 bases between them. In germline, CDR1 is KGHDR, CDR2 SFDVKD. CDR3 sequence reads: CATSDLRSGTIYNEQFF. CDR3 bases: TGTGCCACCAGTGATTTGAGGTCTGGGACCATCTACAATGAGCAGTTCTTC.

V and J are TRBV20-1 and TRBJ2-1, with TRBD1 matching over 7 bases. The germline gives CDR1 DFQATT, CDR2 SNEGSKA (reference sequence). The CDR3 is made up of 14 amino acids. Germline trimming cut 0 bases from V and 6 bases from J; bases unmatched to any gene: 5. CDR3 residues: CSARDGTVTNEQFF. The CDR3, as DNA: TGCAGTGCTAGAGATGGGACAGTGACCAATGAGCAGTTCTTC.

In its sample, this clonotype was seen a few times. The chain has TRBV20-1 and TRBJ2-1; 9 bases line up with TRBD2. The V gene's germline CDR1 is DFQATT and CDR2 SNEGSKA (reference sequence). This CDR3 has 16 amino acids. The ends lost 0 bases at V and 4 bases at J; junction bases unmatched: 7. This CDR3 is CSARDRGLADYNEQFF. Written as DNA, the CDR3 is TGCAGTGCTAGAGACCGGGGACTAGCAGATTACAATGAGCAGTTCTTC.

This chain's CDR3 is CSARGPNLVYEQYF. For the CDR3, the DNA is TGCAGTGCTAGAGGCCCCAACCTGGTCTACGAGCAGTACTTC. The chain uses TRBV20-1 and TRBJ2-7; D gene uncertain. The CDR3 contains 14 residues. Germline lookup yields CDR1 DFQATT and CDR2 SNEGSKA (reference sequence). V was pared by 1 base and J by 3 bases, with 13 bases between.

This clonotype was seen more than once but under ten times. The chain recombines TRBV14 with TRBJ1-1; 7 nucleotides agree with TRBD1. The germline CDR1 and CDR2 sequences are SGHDN and FVKESK. V was clipped by 0 bases and J by 4 bases; unmatched bases: 5. The CDR3 spans 15 residues. The CDR3 region is CASSQERGLSTEAFF. CDR3 DNA: TGTGCCAGCAGCCAAGAGAGGGGGCTGAGCACTGAAGCTTTCTTT.

The genes are TRBV20-1 and TRBJ1-1, with D unresolved. The V end lost 5 bases, the J end lost 1 base, and 14 bases lay between the germline ends. Germline CDR1 is DFQATT and CDR2 is SNEGSKA (reference sequence). The CDR3 runs 14 residues. CDR3 in DNA: TGCAGTGCTCCTACAAATCGACAGAACACTGAAGCTTTCTTT. Amino acids: CSAPTNRQNTEAFF.

This clonotype showed up many times. The chain employs TRBV5-6 and TRBJ2-7, with a possible D match to TRBD1 (6 bases). The CDR3 is made up of 14 amino acids. Germline CDR1 reads SGHDT; CDR2 reads YYEEEE. Trimming removed 4 bases from V and 3 bases from J, with 14 bases in between. The CDR3 DNA follows: TGTGCCAGCAGCGTTACAGGGAGCAGCTACGAGCAGTACTTC. Translating it yields CASSVTGSSYEQYF.

This clonotype showed up many times. An end of the junction differs from the germline gene, which may be a read error. CDR3 sequence reads: CASSLAGAGDTQYF. The CDR3 nucleotides read TGTGCCAGCAGCTTAGCGGGAGCAGGAGATACGCAGTATTTT. This chain connects TRBV12-3 or TRBV12-4 to TRBJ2-3; 9 nucleotides align to TRBD2. The CDR3 totals 14 residues.

This clonotype appeared a few times. The chain uses TRBV5-5 and TRBJ2-5, with 12 bases fitting TRBD2. Germline V gene data show CDR1 as SGHKS and CDR2 as YYEKEE (reference sequence). The CDR3 runs to 15 residues. With 2 bases clipped from V and 5 bases from J, the junction kept 4 bases outside the gene matches. The CDR3, as DNA: TGTGCCAGCAGCTTAGGACTAGCGGGGACGGAGACCCAGTACTTC. It encodes CASSLGLAGTETQYF.

With respect to this clonotype: At one of its ends the junction is not consistent with the germline gene, which may arise from a read error. The CDR3: CCARSDRALRTDTQYF. DNA for the CDR3: TGCTGTGCTAGGTCTGACAGGGCCCTCCGCACAGATACGCAGTATTTT. The rearrangement links TRBV20-1 to TRBJ2-3, with 7 bases aligning to TRBD1. Germline-derived CDR1 and CDR2 are DFQATT and SNEGSKA (reference sequence). This CDR3 is built from 16 residues.

This clonotype showed up just a few times. The chain combines TRBV18 with TRBJ2-2; D gene unclear. This CDR3 region has 15 residues. The germline V gene has CDR1 KGHSH and CDR2 LQKENI. V was clipped by 0 bases and J by 2 bases, with 7 bases between them. The CDR3 spells CASSPPSRNTGELFF. The CDR3 DNA reads TGTGCCAGCTCACCACCTAGCCGAAACACCGGGGAGCTGTTTTTT.

The CDR3 DNA follows: TGCAGCGTTGAGGTCCTGAGCTCCTACAATGAGCAGTTCTTC. Encoded protein: CSVEVLSSYNEQFF. The V and J genes are TRBV29-1 and TRBJ2-1; D not certain. Germline V lookup: CDR1 SQVTM, CDR2 ANQGSEA. The CDR3 is 14 residues long. V was shortened by 3 bases and J by 0 bases, with 9 bases between the two germline ends.

This chain uses TRBV12-3 or TRBV12-4 with TRBJ1-1, with D unclear. V was trimmed by 4 bases and J by 0 bases, leaving 9 bases between them. There are 14 residues in the CDR3. The DNA for the CDR3 is TGTGCCAGCAGTTCAGCTACACTGAACACTGAAGCTTTCTTT. Its protein is CASSSATLNTEAFF.

This clonotype has at least ten counts. The chain couples TRBV12-3 or TRBV12-4 to TRBJ2-3; D is ambiguous. The length of the CDR3 is 12 residues. Trimming took off 3 bases at V and 2 bases at J, with 3 bases between the two ends. CDR3 sequence (DNA): TGTGCCAGCAGTTTCATCACAGATACGCAGTATTTT. As protein: CASSFITDTQYF.

The chain couples TRBV5-1 to TRBJ2-7; 15 bases agree with TRBD2. CDR3 length: 17 amino acids. Trimming at V came to 1 base and at J to 6 bases, leaving 8 bases not matched to a gene. Per germline, CDR1 SGHRS and CDR2 YFSETQ. The CDR3 sequence: CASSLTPGLAGGSEQYF. The CDR3 bases are TGCGCCAGCAGCTTGACGCCGGGACTAGCGGGAGGAAGCGAGCAGTACTTC.

V and J are TRBV21-1 and TRBJ2-5; TRBD1 is the table's D call, not checked against the DNA. TRBV21-1 is a listed pseudogene. This CDR3 has 14 residues. The CDR3 region is CASMRTGPQETQYF. The CDR3 region has the DNA TGTGCCAGCATGAGGACAGGCCCACAAGAGACCCAGTACTTC.

This clonotype was counted only a few times. The chain has TRBV27 and TRBJ2-6; D is possibly TRBD2 (5 bases). With 5 bases removed from V and 0 bases from J, the gap between germline ends came to 17 bases. Germline values: CDR1 MNHEY, CDR2 SMNVEV (reference sequence). The CDR3 is 18 amino acids. The CDR3 here is CASSPSGPESSGANVLTF. Written as DNA, the CDR3 is TGTGCCAGCAGTCCGAGCGGCCCCGAGAGCTCTGGGGCCAACGTCCTGACTTTC.

The chain links TRBV2 to TRBJ2-7; perhaps TRBD2 as D (6 bases). Trimming removed 7 bases from V and 0 bases from J, with 22 bases in between. The CDR3 consists of 17 residues. The germline CDR1 and CDR2 sequences are SNHLY and FYNNEI. The CDR3 protein is CASMGSRERRSSYEQYF. CDR3 DNA: TGTGCCAGCATGGGAAGTCGGGAGCGTCGGAGCTCCTACGAGCAGTACTTC.

The chain carries TRBV7-2 and TRBJ2-7; D is tentatively TRBD1 or TRBD2 (6 bases each). V lost 2 bases, J lost 4 bases, and 21 bases lay in between. The CDR3 consists of 17 residues. Germline V lookup: CDR1 SGHTA, CDR2 FQGNSA. This CDR3 reads CASSLYSVGGRGYEQYF. The CDR3, as DNA: TGTGCCAGCAGCTTATATAGTGTAGGGGGGCGAGGATACGAGCAGTACTTC.

V is TRBV20-1 and J is TRBJ1-5, with 7 bases that match TRBD1. The V and J ends lost 7 bases and 0 bases, in that order; junction bases with no gene match: 3. The CDR3 covers 13 residues. Germline V gene lookup returns CDR1 DFQATT and CDR2 SNEGSKA (reference sequence). The CDR3: CSVDRDSNQPQHF. In DNA, the CDR3 is TGCAGTGTCGACAGGGATAGCAATCAGCCCCAGCATTTT.

The V gene is TRBV4-3, the J gene TRBJ2-4, with D maybe TRBD2 (5 bases). Trimming took 2 bases from V and 7 from J, leaving 18 bases between them. CDR3 length: 16 residues. CDR1 and CDR2 from the germline V gene are LGHNA and YSLEER. CDR3 DNA sequence: TGCGCCAGCAGCCAAACCTGGACGAGGGATTTGAACATTCAGTACTTC. Amino acids: CASSQTWTRDLNIQYF.